Shown below are 21 T cell receptor beta chains from a single sample sequenced in a study of breast tumors, draining lymph nodes, adjacent tissues. TCRdb used MiXCR to reprocess the multiplex PCR reads, holding one entry per CDR3 protein. The top ten clones hold 0.85% to 1.3% of a sample with around 290,000 distinct CDR3 sequences, over 25% of them seen once. Breast cancer patients provided tissue from their axillary draining lymph nodes. The sample consisted of axillary lymph node tissue. The origin of the receptors is a female donor with breast cancer. Some clones in this sample may be carry-over from other donors' samples.

This clonotype was detected ten times or more. The V call is TRBV2, the J call TRBJ1-5; no firm D call. Germline lookup yields CDR1 SNHLY and CDR2 FYNNEI. This CDR3 is built from 12 residues. The V end was cut by 8 bases, the J end by 3 bases, with 8 bases between. The CDR3 coding sequence is TGTGCCAGCCATAACTACAATCAGCCCCAGCATTTT. Amino acids: CASHNYNQPQHF.

This clonotype has a count of ten or more. The J gene is TRBJ1-3, the V gene TRBV29-1; D may be TRBD1 (6 bases). Germline CDR1 reads SQVTM; CDR2 reads ANQGSEA. Trimming cost V 4 bases and J 5 bases, with 15 bases left between them. The CDR3 sequence is 14 residues long. CDR3 DNA sequence: TGCAGCGTTGTTGGGGGCGACAGGCGAAACACCATATATTTT. Residues: CSVVGGDRRNTIYF. Combining the CDR3 with reference TRBV29-1 and TRBJ1-3 gives the whole variable domain SAVISQKPSRDICQRGTSLTIQCQVDSQVTMMFWYRQQPGQSLTLIATANQGSEATYESGFVIDKFPISRPNLTFSTLTVSNMSPEDSSIYLCSVVGGDRRNTIYFGEGSWLTVV.

This clonotype occurred a few times. One base away lies a much larger clone, so this may be a sequencing read error. The chain links TRBV7-6 to TRBJ2-1; 8 nucleotides align to TRBD2. The CDR3 sequence is 15 residues long. The germline gives CDR1 SGHVS, CDR2 FNYEAQ. The CDR3 reads CASSSGVRAYNEQLF. The CDR3 DNA follows: TGTGCCAGTAGTAGCGGGGTGAGGGCCTACAATGAGCAGCTCTTC.

This clonotype was recorded many times. This chain connects TRBV29-1 to TRBJ2-7; no definite D call. Germline V CDR1 and CDR2: SQVTM, ANQGSEA. The CDR3 contains 11 residues. CDR3 in amino acids: CSVISAYEQYF. The CDR3 coding sequence is TGCAGTGTGATTTCGGCCTACGAGCAGTACTTC.

The rearrangement uses TRBV3-1 and TRBJ2-5, with 7 positions matching TRBD2. The V segment lost 0 bases and the J segment 3 bases; nucleotides outside the gene matches: 10. Per germline, CDR1 LGHDT and CDR2 YNNKEL (reference sequence). There are 17 residues in the CDR3. Written as DNA, the CDR3 is TGTGCCAGCAGCCAAGAGGGGGTCGCGGGAGAGGAAGAGACCCAGTACTTC. Translating it yields CASSQEGVAGEEETQYF.

This clonotype was recorded a few times. J is TRBJ2-7 and V is TRBV5-5; D is unresolved. The CDR3 is 13 amino acids. Germline loops: CDR1 SGHKS, CDR2 YYEKEE (reference sequence). Trimming shortened V by 0 bases and J by 3 bases, and 7 bases separated the two germline ends. This CDR3 is CASSLARLYEQYF. DNA of the CDR3: TGTGCCAGCAGCTTGGCCAGACTCTACGAGCAGTACTTC.

This clonotype was picked up many times. This rearrangement joins TRBV9 to TRBJ2-7, with D maybe TRBD2 (5 bases). This CDR3 region has 15 residues. Trimming took 0 bases from V and 2 from J, leaving 12 bases between them. Looked up from germline, CDR1 is SGDLS and CDR2 is YYNGEE. The CDR3 loop is CASSVATRPTYEQYF. In DNA form, the CDR3 reads TGTGCCAGCAGCGTAGCTACTAGGCCAACCTACGAGCAGTACTTC.

At least ten counts were recorded for this clonotype. The genes are TRBV5-4 and TRBJ2-3; perhaps TRBD2 as D (6 bases). Deletions cut 3 bases from V and 2 bases from J, with 10 bases between. This CDR3 comprises 14 residues. Germline V CDR1 and CDR2: SGHNT, YYREEE (reference sequence). This CDR3 reads CASSSGTDTDTQYF. The CDR3 nucleotides are TGTGCCAGCAGCTCCGGGACTGACACAGATACGCAGTATTTT. The full variable domain, rest sourced from reference TRBV5-4 and TRBJ2-3, is ETGVTQSPTHLIKTRGQQVTLRCSSQSGHNTVSWYQQALGQGPQFIFQYYREEENGRGNFPPRFSGLQFPNYSSELNVNALELDDSALYLCASSSGTDTDTQYFGPGTRLTVL.

The rearrangement joins TRBV7-9 to TRBJ1-2; the D is unclear. Germline values: CDR1 SEHNR, CDR2 FQNEAQ (reference sequence). Trimming took 2 bases from V and 4 from J, leaving 14 bases between them. The CDR3 consists of 15 residues. The CDR3 region is CASSLYRDEGYGYTF. As DNA, the CDR3 is TGTGCCAGCAGCTTATATCGGGATGAGGGCTATGGCTACACCTTC.

Only a few counts were recorded for this clonotype. The CDR3 is CASSDPRSGPLKDTQYF. The CDR3 region has the DNA TGTGCCAGCAGTGACCCACGGAGCGGGCCTCTGAAAGATACGCAGTATTTT. The chain joins TRBV6-1 to TRBJ2-3, with D possibly matching TRBD2 (6 bases). The CDR3 consists of 17 residues. Per germline, CDR1 MNHNS and CDR2 SASEGT. The V and J ends lost 3 bases and 5 bases respectively, with 21 bases between them.

In regard to this clonotype: A much larger clone lies a single base off, so this may be a read error. The V and J genes are TRBV19 and TRBJ2-3; TRBD1 aligns across 9 bases. This CDR3 region has 15 residues. The germline V gene has CDR1 LNHDA and CDR2 SQIVND (reference sequence). Germline trimming cut 3 bases from V and 7 bases from J; bases unmatched to any gene: 8. The CDR3 coding sequence is TGTGCCAGTAGTATGAACCGGGACAGGGCTAATACGCAGTATTTT. It is translated as CASSMNRDRANTQYF.

This clonotype was counted ten times or more. The chain employs TRBV29-1 and TRBJ2-7; 9 nucleotides match TRBD1. V dropped 5 bases and J dropped 0; count of bases not matched to a gene: 5. CDR1 is SQVTM and CDR2 is ANQGSEA in the germline V gene. CDR3 length: 14 residues. The CDR3 protein is CSVRTGETSYEQYF. The CDR3 DNA reads TGCAGCGTTCGGACAGGGGAGACCTCCTACGAGCAGTACTTC.

This clonotype has ten or more counts. This chain uses TRBV19 with TRBJ2-6; TRBD2 might be the D (6 bases). V gave up 5 bases and J gave up 0 bases, with 17 bases separating them. The CDR3 loop spans 18 amino acids. Looked up from germline, CDR1 is LNHDA and CDR2 is SQIVND (reference sequence). CDR3 region: CASSAWTTRNSGANVLTF. In nucleotides, the CDR3 is TGTGCCAGTAGTGCCTGGACTACCCGAAACTCTGGGGCCAACGTCCTGACTTTC. Complete variable domain (other parts from reference TRBV19 and TRBJ2-6): DGGITQSPKYLFRKEGQNVTLSCEQNLNHDAMYWYRQDPGQGLRLIYYSQIVNDFQKGDIAEGYSVSREKKESFPLTVTSAQKNPTAFYLCASSAWTTRNSGANVLTFGAGSRLTVL.

CDR3: CSARALGLTSEQYF. The CDR3 DNA sequence: TGCAGTGCTAGAGCCCTTGGACTGACCTCCGAGCAGTACTTC. The V call is TRBV20-1, the J call TRBJ2-7; weak D call: TRBD2 (5 bases). This CDR3 is built from 14 residues. Germline CDR1 is DFQATT and CDR2 is SNEGSKA (reference sequence). V was pared by 1 base and J by 6 bases, with 16 bases between.

V usage is TRBV11-2 and J usage is TRBJ1-3; D is perhaps TRBD1 (6 bases). CDR1 is SGHAT and CDR2 is FQNNGV in the germline V gene. Trimming left V 8 bases short and J 15 bases short, with 11 bases between. This CDR3 is 9 amino acids long. CDR3 protein: CASQQGAYF. The CDR3 DNA is TGTGCCAGCCAACAGGGAGCATATTTT.

Notes on this clonotype: It may be a read error: a sequence one base away is much more abundant. As the CDR3 is not closed by the conserved phenylalanine or tryptophan, this likely results from a read error. J is TRBJ2-1 and V is TRBV19; 7 positions agree with TRBD2. Per the germline V gene, CDR1 is LNHDA and CDR2 is SQIVND (reference sequence). The V gene end was trimmed by 1 base and the J gene end by 5 bases; junction bases not matched to a gene: 8. The CDR3 has 16 residues. CDR3 in DNA: TGTGCCAGTAGTATAGGGGGGAAGCGGGAACACAATGAGCAGTTCTCC. The encoded protein is CASSIGGKREHNEQFS.

In its sample, this clonotype was seen many times. This chain connects TRBV12-3 or TRBV12-4 to TRBJ2-5; TRBD2 is a possible D gene (5 bases). This CDR3 spans 14 amino acids. The germline V and J ends were trimmed by 0 bases and 4 bases, with 9 bases remaining between them. The CDR3 nucleotides are TGTGCCAGCAGTTTAGCGGAGGTTAGAGAGACCCAGTACTTC. Protein: CASSLAEVRETQYF.

This chain joins TRBV27 and TRBJ1-3; D is ambiguous. Germline V lookup: CDR1 MNHEY, CDR2 SMNVEV (reference sequence). Trimming removed 4 bases at V and 10 bases at J, with 8 bases between. There are 11 residues in the CDR3. Written as DNA, the CDR3 is TGTGCCAGCAGTTCCACGGGGACCATATATTTT. This encodes CASSSTGTIYF.

V gene TRBV15 combines with J gene TRBJ2-1, with D hard to call. Germline V gene sequence: CDR1 LNHNV, CDR2 YYDKDF (reference sequence). With 0 bases removed from V and 8 bases from J, the gap between germline ends came to 11 bases. This CDR3 has 14 amino acids. DNA of the CDR3: TGTGCCACCAGCAGAGATTCAATACCCCATGAGCAGTTCTTC. The encoded protein is CATSRDSIPHEQFF.

This clonotype occurred once. The junction departs from germline at one end; a sequencing error may be responsible. The chain links TRBV7-9 to TRBJ2-1; TRBD1 matches at 7 bases. CDR1 is SEHNR and CDR2 is FQNEAQ in the germline V gene (reference sequence). The CDR3 totals 15 residues. The CDR3 sequence: CVSSSHRDSYNEQLF. Here the CDR3 DNA reads TGTGTCAGCAGCTCCCACCGGGACAGCTACAATGAGCAGCTCTTC.

This clonotype has at least ten counts. The chain is built from TRBV24-1 and TRBJ2-5; tentatively, D is TRBD1 (6 bases). V lost 4 bases to trimming and J lost 5 bases, with 19 bases between them. The CDR3 loop spans 16 amino acids. Germline assignment: CDR1 KGHDR and CDR2 SFDVKD. DNA for the CDR3: TGTGCCACCAGTGACCCTGTACAGGGTAGGGGGGAGACCCAGTACTTC. Protein: CATSDPVQGRGETQYF.